This TCR beta chain appears in the sequencing data of a study of cytomegalovirus exposure and HLA in healthy donors (dated by TCRdb to the late 2010s). Context from the whole study: The 670 or so repertoires of the first cohort and the roughly 120 validation repertoires were produced on the same platform, according to a later analysis. The study was designed to test whether signatures of past pathogen exposure could be identified by cataloging public T cell receptors. A separate validation cohort of about 110 different subjects was used in addition to the approximately 640-subject first cohort. High-throughput TCR immunosequencing, statistical association of individual TCRs with disease status, and machine learning were combined to predict cytomegalovirus infection status. Results the study describes overall, beyond this receptor: The study gave a list of over 150 TCR beta chains associated with cytomegalovirus. The classifier was reported to diagnose cytomegalovirus status with high specificity and sensitivity in both the original and validation cohorts. A later analysis had no HLA typing for the validation cohort, so co-occurrence there was scored across all 110 or so repertoires. Of the cluster scores, about 94% were above 0 in a later analysis, which found that TCRs clustered in the first cohort also tended to co-occur in the 120 validation repertoires. Most TCR sequences were observed very rarely across donors, whereas some public TCRs were present in many individuals. In vitro tests confirmed that a few of the cytomegalovirus-associated TCR beta chains recognize cytomegalovirus antigens. It was suggested by the authors that the approach could potentially be generalized to other disease states and immunological phenotypes.

V and J are trimmed by 4 bases and 6 bases, and the gene matches miss 7 bases of the junction. The germline V gene gives CDR1 as SGHTA and CDR2 as FQGNSA. The CDR3 contains 15 residues, cysteine and phenylalanine counted. The only DNA kept is the CDR3, 45 bases in frame from the first base. Comment on this clone: The target of this receptor is not known. Nothing much larger sits one base from this clone, and base qualities are not available.

Library generation was performed with the immunoSEQ multiplex PCR assay. As for how the authors treated the data: To diagnose cytomegalovirus status from the catalog of TCR beta chain sequences, a statistical classification framework was built. TCRdb mirrors the immuneACCESS table, restricted to in-frame sequences. Some clones are absent from its copies; in checked studies, under half trace to an unresolved V gene, and the reason for the others is unknown. The DNA was the basis for D and trimming; V, J and clone size are from that table. Across this sample there are under 200,000 clones, with roughly nine tenths seen only once. The ten largest make up 5.5% to 6% of the sample. The donors belonged to the validation cohort of over a hundred subjects, which was separate from the 666-subject first cohort.

The rearranged chain carries TRBV7-2 and TRBJ2-2; the central 8 bases match TRBD1. The TCR sequence derives from a woman aged 30 to 39 in good health and CMV-seronegative. Sequencing was performed on PBMCs. The CDR3 has the sequence CASSSQQGAPGELFF. The sequence in DNA is TGTGCCAGCAGCTCACAGCAGGGGGCGCCCGGGGAGCTGTTTTTT.